The 26 T cell receptor beta chains reported below all come from one sample, sequenced in a study of T cell responses to AZD1222 COVID-19 vaccine. TCRdb keeps only in-frame clones here, not all; method: immunoSEQ multiplex PCR. The sample consists of some 190,000 clones, around 91% of them appearing once. The specimen comprised peripheral blood, sampled on day 0 of AZD1222 vaccination. The source is an adult in good health.

The chain uses TRBV19 and TRBJ1-3; no definite D call. Germline V lookup: CDR1 LNHDA, CDR2 SQIVND (reference sequence). The CDR3 covers 14 residues. V was shortened by 2 bases and J by 2 bases, with 7 bases between the two germline ends. CDR3 residues: CASSISFAGNTIYF. DNA for the CDR3: TGTGCCAGTAGTATATCCTTCGCTGGAAACACCATATATTTT.

This clone was detected once. A read error is the likely source, as a far larger clone sits one nucleotide away. The chain uses TRBV28 and TRBJ2-7; TRBD1 agrees at 11 bases. Trimming took 4 bases from V and 3 from J; bases not matched to a gene: 2. CDR1 and CDR2 from the germline V gene are MDHEN and SYDVKM. The CDR3 is 14 amino acids. The CDR3 bases are TGTGCCAGCAGTTCCGGGACAGGGGGCTACGAGCAGTACTTC. Translation: CASSSGTGGYEQYF.

The V call is TRBV6-5, the J call TRBJ2-7; the D gene is possibly TRBD1 (6 bases). Trimming took off 2 bases at V and 2 bases at J, with 10 bases between the two ends. This CDR3 spans 14 amino acids. Germline V gene sequence: CDR1 MNHEY, CDR2 SVGAGI. CDR3 bases: TGTGCCAGCAGTTACAACCGACAGGCCTACGAGCAGTACTTC. Translating gives CASSYNRQAYEQYF.

The chain joins TRBV28 to TRBJ2-7, with 8 bases identical to TRBD2. The V segment lost 8 bases and the J segment 9 bases; nucleotides outside the gene matches: 24. Germline CDR1 and CDR2: MDHEN and SYDVKM. The CDR3 sequence is 17 residues long. CDR3 coding DNA: TGTGCCAGCCACATTGGGGTGTTAGGACTAGCCCTTGGTGGGCAGTACTTC. This sequence encodes CASHIGVLGLALGGQYF.

J is TRBJ1-1 and V is TRBV19; 7 nucleotides line up with TRBD1. The CDR3 covers 13 residues. Germline CDR1 is LNHDA and CDR2 is SQIVND (reference sequence). The junction had 9 bases not matched to a gene; V was cut back by 8 bases and J by 6 bases. CDR3 protein: CASGRQGRPEAFF. The CDR3 bases are TGTGCCAGTGGTAGACAGGGAAGGCCTGAAGCTTTCTTT.

CDR3: CASSAFPGSGNEKLFF. The CDR3 bases are TGTGCCAGTAGTGCGTTCCCAGGGTCGGGTAATGAAAAACTGTTTTTT. This chain links TRBV19 with TRBJ1-4; D is possibly TRBD1 (5 bases). The V end was cut by 5 bases, the J end by 4 bases, with 17 bases between. The CDR3 has 16 amino acids. Germline-derived CDR1 and CDR2 are LNHDA and SQIVND (reference sequence).

The gene calls are TRBV6-5 and TRBJ2-7; tentatively, D is TRBD1 (6 bases). The germline CDR1 and CDR2 sequences are MNHEY and SVGAGI. The CDR3 consists of 15 residues. V was trimmed by 0 bases and J by 4 bases, leaving 13 bases between them. The CDR3 DNA follows: TGTGCCAGCAGTTACTCAGCAGGGGAGTTTTACGAGCAGTACGTC. Its translation: CASSYSAGEFYEQYV.

V is TRBV9 and J is TRBJ1-4; TRBD1 matches at 8 bases. CDR1 and CDR2 (germline): SGDLS, YYNGEE. With 3 bases clipped from V and 7 bases from J, the junction kept 17 bases outside the gene matches. This CDR3 region has 18 residues. The CDR3 sequence: CASSESGTGLIVGEKLFF. The DNA of the CDR3 is TGTGCCAGCAGCGAGTCCGGGACAGGACTTATAGTAGGTGAAAAACTGTTTTTT.

The chain employs TRBV27 and TRBJ2-7; unclear D gene. The CDR3 is 13 residues long. V was trimmed by 3 bases and J by 3 bases, leaving 9 bases between them. CDR1 and CDR2 (germline): MNHEY, SMNVEV (reference sequence). CDR3 protein: CASSFGLYYEQYF. In DNA form, the CDR3 reads TGTGCCAGCAGTTTCGGGCTATACTACGAGCAGTACTTC.

This clone has only a few counts. The chain has TRBV14 and TRBJ2-7, with D maybe TRBD1 (6 bases). In germline, CDR1 is SGHDN, CDR2 FVKESK. V was cut by 6 bases and J by 3 bases, with 9 bases left in between. The CDR3 runs to 12 residues. The DNA of the CDR3 is TGTGCCAGCAGTCCACAGGGCTACGAGCAGTACTTC. Its translation: CASSPQGYEQYF.

The gene calls are TRBV19 and TRBJ1-3, with D uncertain. CDR3 length: 13 residues. Germline loops: CDR1 LNHDA, CDR2 SQIVND (reference sequence). With 7 bases removed from V and 3 bases from J, the gap between germline ends came to 10 bases. In DNA form, the CDR3 reads TGTGCCAGTACTCGGACCGTTGGAAACACCATATATTTT. Its protein is CASTRTVGNTIYF. Looking up the rest from reference TRBV19 and TRBJ1-3 gives the full variable domain: DGGITQSPKYLFRKEGQNVTLSCEQNLNHDAMYWYRQDPGQGLRLIYYSQIVNDFQKGDIAEGYSVSREKKESFPLTVTSAQKNPTAFYLCASTRTVGNTIYFGEGSWLTVV.

The chain employs TRBV6-5 and TRBJ2-2, with D perhaps TRBD2 (5 bases). The germline V and J ends were trimmed by 6 bases and 2 bases, with 13 bases remaining between them. The germline CDR1 and CDR2 sequences are MNHEY and SVGAGI. There are 15 residues in the CDR3. The CDR3 coding sequence is TGTGCCAGCAGCTACCACGGACTCAACACCGGGGAGCTGTTTTTT. Protein product: CASSYHGLNTGELFF.

This chain uses TRBV5-6 with TRBJ2-3; D is possibly TRBD1 (6 bases). The germline V gene has CDR1 SGHDT and CDR2 YYEEEE. The CDR3 length is 14 residues. Trimming left V 6 bases short and J 4 bases short, with 15 bases between. The CDR3 is CASTIQGASDTQYF. DNA for the CDR3: TGTGCCAGCACCATACAGGGAGCCTCAGATACGCAGTATTTT.

This clone has a single count. V is TRBV7-9 and J is TRBJ2-7; D may be TRBD1 or TRBD2 (6 bases each). Trimming pared 5 bases from V and 6 bases from J, leaving 14 bases between. The V gene's germline CDR1 is SEHNR and CDR2 FQNEAQ (reference sequence). This CDR3 has 13 residues. The CDR3 here is CASSPGGGPEQYF. DNA for the CDR3: TGTGCCAGCAGCCCGGGTGGGGGGCCCGAGCAGTACTTC.

The rearrangement uses TRBV3-1 (or the pseudogene TRBV3-2) and TRBJ2-5; TRBD2 matches 7 bases. From germline, CDR1 is LGHDT and CDR2 YNNKEL (reference sequence). This CDR3 has 15 amino acids. V shed 3 bases, J shed 2 bases, and the junction held 6 bases outside the gene matches. The DNA for the CDR3 is TGTGCCAGCAGCCAGGCCCCGGGACTACAAGAGACCCAGTACTTC. As protein: CASSQAPGLQETQYF.

The chain joins TRBV6-5 to TRBJ2-1; tentatively, D is TRBD1 or TRBD2 (5 bases each). The germline CDR1 and CDR2 sequences are MNHEY and SVGAGI. The germline V and J ends were trimmed by 2 bases and 7 bases, with 12 bases remaining between them. This CDR3 comprises 14 residues. The CDR3 DNA follows: TGTGCCAGCAGTTACGGGACGGCAAAAAATGAGCAGTTCTTC. Protein: CASSYGTAKNEQFF.

This clone was observed a few times. V is TRBV14 and J is TRBJ1-4; no clear D. The V end was cut by 2 bases, the J end by 0 bases, with 16 bases between. The CDR3 is 18 amino acids. Germline CDR1 SGHDN, CDR2 FVKESK. The CDR3 is CASSQRAGARPTNEKLFF. DNA of the CDR3: TGTGCCAGCAGCCAACGGGCAGGCGCCCGACCAACTAATGAAAAACTGTTTTTT. Full variable domain (rest looked up from reference TRBV14 and TRBJ1-4): EAGVTQFPSHSVIEKGQTVTLRCDPISGHDNLYWYRRVMGKEIKFLLHFVKESKQDESGMPNNRFLAERTGGTYSTLKVQPAELEDSGVYFCASSQRAGARPTNEKLFFGSGTQLSVL.

V usage is TRBV5-6 and J usage is TRBJ1-1; D unclear. V lost 0 bases, J lost 1 base, and 7 bases lay in between. Germline loops: CDR1 SGHDT, CDR2 YYEEEE. The CDR3 covers 14 residues. The CDR3 DNA sequence: TGTGCCAGCAGCTTGGTGGTGGAGAACACTGAAGCTTTCTTT. This gives the protein CASSLVVENTEAFF.

V usage is TRBV6-5 and J usage is TRBJ1-3; D ambiguous. Germline assignment: CDR1 MNHEY and CDR2 SVGAGI. The CDR3 totals 13 residues. V was pared by 5 bases and J by 3 bases, with 8 bases between. The CDR3 DNA reads as TGTGCCAGCAGTCCATACGGTGGAAACACCATATATTTT. It codes for CASSPYGGNTIYF.

The table lists this clone with a count of one. The genes are TRBV6-5 and TRBJ1-5; no clear D. The CDR3 length is 11 residues. Per the germline V gene, CDR1 is MNHEY and CDR2 is SVGAGI. The V end lost 8 bases, the J end lost 1 base, and 3 bases lay between the germline ends. For the CDR3, the DNA is TGTGCCAGCCGAAGCAATCAGCCCCAGCATTTT. Translation gives CASRSNQPQHF.

CDR3 bases: TGTGCCAGTAGCCTGGACAGGGGGTGGAGCACAGATACGCAGTATTTT. Its protein product is CASSLDRGWSTDTQYF. The rearrangement links TRBV19 to TRBJ2-3; the match to TRBD1 covers 10 bases. V was clipped by 6 bases and J by 0 bases; unmatched bases: 6. Germline assignment: CDR1 LNHDA and CDR2 SQIVND (reference sequence). There are 16 residues in the CDR3.

The genes are TRBV5-4 and TRBJ2-1; D may be TRBD2 (6 bases). Germline V gene lookup returns CDR1 SGHNT and CDR2 YYREEE (reference sequence). The CDR3 has 14 amino acids. V lost 4 bases to trimming and J lost 2 bases, with 10 bases between them. CDR3 nucleotides: TGTGCCAGCAGCGGCGGGGAGACCTACAATGAGCAGTTCTTC. Translating gives CASSGGETYNEQFF. Together with reference TRBV5-4 and TRBJ2-1, the CDR3 gives the full variable domain: ETGVTQSPTHLIKTRGQQVTLRCSSQSGHNTVSWYQQALGQGPQFIFQYYREEENGRGNFPPRFSGLQFPNYSSELNVNALELDDSALYLCASSGGETYNEQFFGPGTRLTVL.

The V call is TRBV7-6, the J call TRBJ2-2; perhaps TRBD2 as D (5 bases). The CDR3 contains 17 residues. The germline gives CDR1 SGHVS, CDR2 FNYEAQ. The V end lost 3 bases, the J end lost 5 bases, and 19 bases lay between the germline ends. The CDR3: CASSLGLGIEGTGELFF. DNA of the CDR3: TGTGCCAGCAGCTTGGGGTTGGGCATCGAGGGAACCGGGGAGCTGTTTTTT.

The chain recombines TRBV18 with TRBJ2-7; 7 nucleotides agree with TRBD1. The CDR3 is 13 residues long. J was trimmed by 5 bases and V by 6 bases; bases with no gene match: 7. The germline V gene has CDR1 KGHSH and CDR2 LQKENI. This chain's CDR3 is CASSSTGPHEQYF. CDR3 bases: TGTGCCAGCTCGTCGACAGGGCCCCACGAGCAGTACTTC.

As DNA, the CDR3 is TGTGCCAGCAGCTTGGTGGCTAAAAAAATCTACGAGCAGTACGTC. Translation gives CASSLVAKKIYEQYV. This rearrangement joins TRBV7-4 to TRBJ2-7; D ambiguous. This CDR3 has 15 amino acids. Germline V CDR1 and CDR2: SGHVT, SQSDAQ. With 3 bases removed from V and 3 bases from J, the gap between germline ends came to 15 bases.

CDR3 loop: CASSPGGGQGREKLFF. Written as DNA, the CDR3 is TGTGCCAGCAGCCCGGGTGGAGGACAGGGGCGTGAAAAACTGTTTTTT. This chain links TRBV7-9 with TRBJ1-4, with 9 bases lining up with TRBD1. The CDR3 is 16 residues long. The junction had 11 bases not matched to a gene; V was cut back by 5 bases and J by 7 bases. Per the germline V gene, CDR1 is SEHNR and CDR2 is FQNEAQ (reference sequence).